What follows describes a single TCR gamma chain. Its cognate antigen is unknown. Sequences come from RNA converted to cDNA by reverse transcription. The CDR3 regions were amplified by multiplex PCR from V-gene primers to a constant-region primer. TCRdb fed the multiplex PCR reads into CATT to redo clone calling. Of about 36,000 gamma-chain clones in the sample, 20% to 25% were seen once. The trim removed 0 bases at V and 7 bases at J, leaving 9 bases unmatched. The CDR3 length is 14 residues. Per germline, CDR1 GITISATS and CDR2 ISYDGTV (reference sequence). This entry is derived from a study of Vδ1+ human thymocytes. General study findings and limits: Thymic TRG and TRD repertoires appeared highly polyclonal, with Gaussian CDR3 length distributions.

The chain combines TRGV9 with TRGJ1 or TRGJ2. Material: Vdelta1+ gamma-delta thymocytes from the thymus. As for subset: FACS-sorted CD3+ TCRalphabeta- TCRVdelta1+ TCRVdelta2- thymocytes. This TCR was recovered from a girl younger than two who had congenital heart surgery. The CDR3 loop is CALWEVQKWYKKLF. CDR3 sequence (DNA): TGTGCCTTGTGGGAGGTGCAAAAATGGTATAAGAAACTCTTT.